These 3 T cell receptor beta chains came from one sample sequenced in a study of T cells in Graves' hyperthyroidism and ophthalmopathy. Regions amplified from RNA transcripts were the TCR beta CDR3 regions. The TCR CDR3 first-round RT-PCR relied on the HTBI primer set. Via MiXCR, TCRdb re-called the multiplex PCR reads, giving one row per CDR3 protein. The sample contains about 290,000 distinct CDR3 sequences, approximately 14% of which appear only once. Sequencing input: blood. All receptors come from a woman aged 45-65 years with Graves' hyperthyroidism that later progressed to Graves' ophthalmopathy.

The table lists this clonotype with many counts. V and J are TRBV12-3 or TRBV12-4 and TRBJ2-6; D is unclear. Trimming removed 1 base from V and 1 base from J, with 8 bases in between. This CDR3 spans 16 amino acids. The CDR3 DNA follows: TGTGCCAGCAGTTTAGATCCACGGTCTGGGGCCAACGTCCTGACTTTC. It codes for CASSLDPRSGANVLTF.

The V and J genes are TRBV25-1 and TRBJ2-3; a weak D match, TRBD2 (6 bases). There are 19 residues in the CDR3. V was shortened by 2 bases and J by 4 bases, with 25 bases between the two germline ends. CDR1 is MGHDK and CDR2 is SYGVNS in the germline V gene. The DNA for the CDR3 is TGTGCCAGCAGTGAAGAAAGGGATCTAGTAGCGGAGCTGGCAGATACGCAGTATTTT. Its protein product is CASSEERDLVAELADTQYF.

This clonotype was counted ten times or more. V and J are TRBV2 and TRBJ2-1; D perhaps matches TRBD2 (5 bases). This CDR3 contains 15 residues. The V gene lost 2 bases and the J gene lost 6 bases, with 14 bases spanning the gap. Germline V gives CDR1 SNHLY, CDR2 FYNNEI. In nucleotides, the CDR3 is TGTGCCAGCAGTGAATTCCGGACTGAACTCAATGAGCAGTTCTTC. Translation gives CASSEFRTELNEQFF.